The sequence of this T cell receptor (beta chain) was determined in a study of siplizumab effects on memory and regulatory T cells. Comments on this clone: Its antigen is undetermined.

General study points: In unstimulated cells, naive T cells appeared more diverse than memory T cells and seemed major alloresponse contributors. Of the proliferating CD4+ or CD8+ clones, roughly 75-97% lacked a naive or memory phenotype that could be assigned.

Roughly 10^5 TCR templates underwent assay in each sample. TCRdb's copy holds only in-frame clones and misses some; the assay was immunoSEQ multiplex PCR. Found here are approximately 100,000 clones, approximately 92% of them singletons; the top ten hold over 0.15%. Sequenced: non-Treg CD4+ T cells sorted from blood. The receptor was derived from a human donor in good health.

CDR3 bases: TGCGCCAGCGGACCGGACAGGTTCGACTATGGCTACACCTTC. This translates into CASGPDRFDYGYTF. The chain employs TRBV5-1 and TRBJ1-2, with 7 bases matching TRBD1. Looked up from germline, CDR1 is SGHRS and CDR2 is YFSETQ. After removal of 7 bases from V and 3 bases from J, the junction contained 9 bases not matched to a gene. The CDR3 has 14 residues.